This T cell receptor (beta chain) comes out of a study of T cell responses to AZD1222 COVID-19 vaccine (dated by TCRdb to the early 2020s). About the full investigation: A total of 230 to 250 trial participants underwent TCR sequencing, of whom around 200 received two doses of AZD1222 and 26 received two doses of the MenACWY control vaccine. Trial participants were enrolled by age into subgroups of 18-55, 56-69 and 70-plus years, and roughly 160, 29 and 62 TCR-sequenced participants, respectively, were included in these subgroups.

The germline V gene sets CDR1 to LGHNA and CDR2 to YNFKEQ. CDR3 length: 15 amino acids, cysteine to phenylalanine. Only CDR3 DNA remains: 45 bases, in frame from the first base. Compared with germline, V lacks 4 bases and J lacks 2 bases; bases without a gene match: 5. Broader findings and caveats from the paper: No day 14 peak-response samples were available, so repertoires were characterized only after the peak T cell response. Conclusions about previously exposed vaccinees were limited because only five to seven AZD1222 recipients were SARS-CoV-2 seropositive at baseline. Epitopes outside the regions mutated in the B.1.351 and B.1.1.7 variants were reportedly recognized by nearly half of the unique spike-specific TCRs. A significant rise in spike-specific TCR breadth and depth was observed after two AZD1222 doses relative to day 0 and relative to MenACWY recipients. Participants were mostly white British and included more females than males, and it was suggested by the authors that clonal diversity may have been underestimated. CD4 TCRs associated with the vaccine covered the entire spike protein, and the dominant responses were in regions 160-218 and 743-854. The 56-69-year group was small, and its depth increase did not reach significance, likely because of low power.

The time point label for this specimen denotes: about 28 days (+/-7) after the second vaccine dose. AZD1222 recipients given second doses at about 4 weeks or at about 12 weeks were pooled, since spike-specific TCR depth and breadth were not found to differ between the two schedules. Vaccinee samples came from UK trials COV001 and COV002, including a single-blind randomized controlled phase 2/3 trial of AZD1222 (ChAdOx1 nCoV-19) in healthy adults. For TCRbeta chain sequencing, PBMC samples were collected from trial participants at day 0 and at day 28 after the second dose. The CDR3 regions of human TCRbeta chains were analyzed by immunosequencing. In the authors' own workflow: TCRs in the repertoires were compared against a reference library of SARS-CoV-2-specific TCRs that had been generated with the MIRA antigen-specificity platform. Breadth meant the fraction of unique TCRs that were SARS-CoV-2-associated, whereas depth meant the fraction of total T cells that were SARS-CoV-2-associated. Using the MIRA data, each spike-specific TCR was mapped to the spike region that the TCR reacts to and placed in a CD4 or CD8 class. Log10-transformed breadth and depth values were compared by one-way ANOVA with Sidak's multiple comparisons tests. Not all clones reach the TCRdb copy of this immuneACCESS table, which keeps in-frame sequences only. Checked studies attribute under half of the gap to unresolved V genes and leave the rest unexplained. Clone size and the V and J calls come from that table; the DNA yielded D and trimming. The sample contains some 84,000 clones, approximately 90% of them found a single time. The top ten clonotypes cover around a tenth of the sample.

As for this clone: Its antigen is currently not known. No base qualities exist here, and no much larger clone lies one base off it.

The chain employs TRBV4-2 and TRBJ1-5; TRBD1 agrees with 7 junctional bases. The specimen comprised peripheral blood, sampled 28 days after the second AZD1222 dose. This clonotype was sampled from an adult who received the AZD1222 COVID-19 vaccine. The DNA reads as follows: TGTGCCAGCAGCCGGACCGGGACAGGCAATCAGCCCCAGCATTTT. Its coded protein is CASSRTGTGNQPQHF.